This T cell receptor beta chain was recorded in a study of neurological immune-mediated disorders. Study-wide results and limits: Falling below healthy controls, multiple sclerosis showed the least TCR clonal expansion, while HTLV-1-associated myelopathy showed the most.

It was by 5'RACE with 10-nucleotide random UMIs that the cDNA was made. TCRdb passed the 5' RACE reads through MiXCR, listing each CDR3 protein once. The sample has some 42,000 distinct CDR3 sequences; roughly 12% are singletons. This clonotype came up many times. What it binds is unknown. The CDR3 consists of 12 residues. CDR1 is SGHRS, CDR2 YFSETQ, per germline. V was cut by 7 bases and J by 5 bases, with 12 bases left in between. The specimen sequenced was CD4+ T cells from blood. This sequence originates from a woman aged 30 to 39 with HTLV-1-associated myelopathy (HAM/TSP). The chain is built from TRBV5-1 and TRBJ1-2, with TRBD1 as a possible D gene (5 bases). The CDR3 nucleotides read TGCGCCAGCCGGAAGACAGAATATGGCTACACCTTC. It yields the protein CASRKTEYGYTF.